What follows are 20 T cell receptor beta chains derived from one specimen sequenced in a study of CD8+CD57+ T cells in acquired aplastic anemia. Genomic DNA, the template, was used for profiling of the TCR beta VDJ and CDR3. In TCRdb, the reads were re-called with MiXCR into one record per CDR3 protein. The table lists 42,000 or so distinct CDR3 sequences, about two thirds of them singletons. Sequencing was done on a sample of sorted CD4+, CD8+, or CD8+CD57+ T cells (not recorded which) from PBMCs. The receptors were sampled from a human donor in good health, serving as a control.

The chain is built from TRBV12-3 or TRBV12-4 and TRBJ2-1; possible D gene TRBD2, 6 bases. This CDR3 comprises 12 residues. Trimming shortened V by 8 bases and J by 5 bases, and 10 bases separated the two germline ends. CDR3 loop: CASRLGHNEQFF. The CDR3, as DNA: TGTGCCAGCCGACTAGGTCACAATGAGCAGTTCTTC.

The genes are TRBV9 and TRBJ1-1; D remains unclear. Trimming left V 4 bases short and J 4 bases short, with 8 bases between. In germline, CDR1 is SGDLS, CDR2 YYNGEE. The CDR3 contains 12 residues. The CDR3 region is CASSPEGTEAFF. Here the CDR3 DNA reads TGTGCCAGCAGCCCAGAGGGCACTGAAGCTTTCTTT.

This sequence joins TRBV25-1 and TRBJ1-4; no clear D. V lost 4 bases and J lost 8, with 14 bases in between. CDR1 is MGHDK and CDR2 is SYGVNS in the germline V gene. CDR3 length: 14 residues. The CDR3 bases are TGTGCCAGCAGTGCATGGGGTGTTCGAGAAAAACTGTTTTTT. Its translation is CASSAWGVREKLFF. Looking up the rest from reference TRBV25-1 and TRBJ1-4 gives the full variable domain: EADIYQTPRYLVIGTGKKITLECSQTMGHDKMYWYQQDPGMELHLIHYSYGVNSTEKGDLSSESTVSRIRTEHFPLTLESARPSHTSQYLCASSAWGVREKLFFGSGTQLSVL.

The chain has TRBV24-1 and TRBJ2-1, with D perhaps TRBD1 (5 bases). Germline lookup yields CDR1 KGHDR and CDR2 SFDVKD. The CDR3 consists of 13 residues. V shed 1 base and J shed 10 bases, with 10 bases lying between them. The CDR3, as DNA: TGTGCCACCAGTGATTTACAGGTCAGGGAGCAGTTCTTC. This sequence encodes CATSDLQVREQFF.

This clonotype occurred a few times. Likely a read error: the CDR3 ends without its conserved phenylalanine or tryptophan. Because the CDR3's place on the DNA is in doubt, the DNA is left out and the CDR3 is given as listed by TCRdb. This chain links TRBV19 with TRBJ2-1; TRBD1 reflects the table's D call only, with no check against the DNA. The CDR3 length equals 8 residues, ends included. Germline-derived CDR1 and CDR2 are LNHDA and SQIVND (reference sequence). CDR3 region: CASSLTAL.

The chain has TRBV7-6 and TRBJ1-2; a possible D gene is TRBD1 (6 bases). Germline assignment: CDR1 SGHVS and CDR2 FNYEAQ. The CDR3 runs 14 residues. V was clipped by 7 bases and J by 2 bases, with 14 bases between them. The CDR3 DNA reads TGTGCCAGCACCCCCGGGACAACCAACTATGGCTACACCTTC. Its protein product is CASTPGTTNYGYTF.

The rearrangement uses TRBV7-3 and TRBJ2-2; D is uncertain. Trimming took 4 bases from V and 11 from J, leaving 14 bases between them. CDR1 SGHTA and CDR2 FQGTGA come from the germline V gene. The CDR3 is 13 residues long. This chain's CDR3 is CASSSTGVVELFF. CDR3 nucleotide sequence: TGTGCCAGCAGCTCTACTGGGGTGGTAGAGCTGTTTTTT.

A single count supports this clonotype. The rearrangement joins TRBV7-9 to TRBJ2-7, with 8 bases identical to TRBD2. With 3 bases clipped from V and 1 base from J, the junction kept 2 bases outside the gene matches. The CDR3 sequence is 14 residues long. Germline-derived CDR1 and CDR2 are SEHNR and FQNEAQ (reference sequence). CDR3 DNA: TGTGCCAGCAGCTTTAGCGGGAATTCCTACGAGCAGTACGTC. Translated: CASSFSGNSYEQYV.

CDR3 region: CASSGDYNEQFF. CDR3 nucleotides: TGTGCCAGCAGTGGCGACTACAATGAGCAGTTCTTC. The chain employs TRBV2 and TRBJ2-1; D unclear. The germline V and J ends were trimmed by 4 bases and 3 bases, with 4 bases remaining between them. CDR3 length: 12 amino acids. CDR1 SNHLY and CDR2 FYNNEI come from the germline V gene.

This clonotype was observed many times. The chain employs TRBV4-1 and TRBJ2-7; weak D call: TRBD1 (6 bases). Germline V gene data show CDR1 as MGHRA and CDR2 as YSYEKL. The CDR3 loop spans 14 amino acids. Trimming stripped 1 base from V and 2 bases from J, with 9 bases between. In nucleotides, the CDR3 is TGCGCCAGCAGCCAAGCACAGGGTCCCTACGAGCAGTACTTC. It encodes CASSQAQGPYEQYF.

This clonotype was found many times. V is TRBV27 and J is TRBJ2-7; 8 bases are a match to TRBD2. V lost 0 bases to trimming and J lost 3 bases; unmatched junction nucleotides: 4. This CDR3 contains 15 residues. The germline V gene encodes CDR1 MNHEY and CDR2 SMNVEV (reference sequence). For the CDR3, the DNA is TGTGCCAGCAGTTTATCGGCCGGGAGGGGCTACGAGCAGTACTTC. It codes for CASSLSAGRGYEQYF.

This clonotype was counted ten times or more. The V call is TRBV20-1, the J call TRBJ2-2; TRBD1 or TRBD2 may be the D gene (6 bases each). Trimming took off 3 bases at V and 6 bases at J, with 14 bases between the two ends. The CDR3 extends over 14 amino acids. CDR1 and CDR2 from the germline V gene are DFQATT and SNEGSKA (reference sequence). This chain's CDR3 is CSARPGGGPGELFF. The CDR3 DNA sequence: TGCAGTGCTAGGCCAGGAGGGGGGCCCGGGGAGCTGTTTTTT.

This sequence joins TRBV25-1 and TRBJ2-5; D is ambiguous. This CDR3 is built from 12 residues. Germline CDR1 MGHDK, CDR2 SYGVNS. The ends were cut back, 6 bases at V and 0 bases at J, with 5 bases in the middle. This chain's CDR3 is CASSSYQETQYF. CDR3 sequence (DNA): TGTGCCAGCAGCTCGTACCAAGAGACCCAGTACTTC.

The chain recombines TRBV7-6 with TRBJ1-6, with D perhaps matching TRBD1 (6 bases). V was clipped by 6 bases and J by 7 bases, with 13 bases between them. CDR3 length: 14 amino acids. Germline V lookup: CDR1 SGHVS, CDR2 FNYEAQ. The CDR3 region is CASSSGRGNSPLHF. For the CDR3, the DNA is TGTGCCAGCAGTTCAGGCAGGGGCAATTCACCCCTCCACTTT.

The rearrangement uses TRBV25-1 and TRBJ2-7, with D perhaps TRBD2 (5 bases). Looked up from germline, CDR1 is MGHDK and CDR2 is SYGVNS. The V end lost 4 bases, the J end lost 6 bases, and 13 bases lay between the germline ends. The CDR3 sequence is 13 residues long. In DNA, the CDR3 is TGTGCCAGCAGTGGCTCAACTCGGGGCGAGCAGTACTTC. This encodes CASSGSTRGEQYF.

The chain has TRBV7-9 and TRBJ2-5; 7 positions match TRBD1. The CDR3 has 13 residues. CDR1 SEHNR and CDR2 FQNEAQ come from the germline V gene (reference sequence). V trimming: 5 bases; J trimming: 5 bases; junction bases outside the gene matches: 5. The CDR3 sequence is CASSPGTAETQYF. For the CDR3, the DNA is TGTGCCAGCAGCCCCGGGACAGCTGAGACCCAGTACTTC.

The chain joins TRBV7-3 to TRBJ2-3; 13 nucleotides align to TRBD2. Per germline, CDR1 SGHTA and CDR2 FQGTGA. The CDR3 has 16 amino acids. The V and J ends lost 5 bases and 2 bases, in that order; junction bases with no gene match: 4. The CDR3 loop reads CASSPGTSGITDTQYF. The CDR3 coding sequence is TGTGCCAGCAGCCCCGGGACTAGCGGGATCACAGATACGCAGTATTTT.

In its sample, this clonotype was seen a few times. The V call is TRBV10-2, the J call TRBJ2-7, with 7 bases that match TRBD1. V was pared by 5 bases and J by 6 bases, with 7 bases of the junction left unmatched. Germline CDR1 reads WSHSY; CDR2 reads SAAADI. The CDR3 extends over 13 amino acids. CDR3 sequence: CASSLSTGIEQYF. The CDR3 DNA reads as TGCGCCAGCAGTCTCTCGACAGGGATCGAGCAGTACTTC.

This clonotype was recorded at least ten times. The chain links TRBV5-5 to TRBJ2-7; 10 nucleotides align to TRBD1. V was clipped by 0 bases and J by 5 bases; unmatched bases: 5. Germline V CDR1 and CDR2: SGHKS, YYEKEE (reference sequence). The CDR3 covers 15 residues. The CDR3 protein is CASSLGAGTGDEQYF. Written as DNA, the CDR3 is TGTGCCAGCAGCTTGGGGGCCGGGACAGGGGACGAGCAGTACTTC.

This clonotype is termed medium-sized. The chain joins TRBV7-6 to TRBJ2-7, with 7 bases aligning to TRBD1. After removal of 1 base from V and 2 bases from J, the junction contained 2 bases not matched to a gene. The germline CDR1 and CDR2 sequences are SGHVS and FNYEAQ. The CDR3 is 14 residues long. This chain's CDR3 is CASSLGTGAYEQYF. DNA for the CDR3: TGTGCCAGCAGCTTAGGGACAGGTGCCTACGAGCAGTACTTC.